This is a list of T cell receptor beta chains from one sample in a study of T-cell reconstitution after alpha-beta-depleted transplantation in children. Each CDR3 protein gets one entry after TCRdb re-called the PCR reads with MiXCR. The table lists over 550,000 distinct CDR3 sequences, about 10% of them singletons. The sample here was PBMCs from the stem cell graft donor, taken from the stem cell graft. The receptors here all came from a human donor who donated a stem cell graft to a child with acute myeloid leukemia. The conserved cysteine and the conserved F or W are not part of the CDR3 here. The order of the fields is J gene, clone size, V gene, CDR3 protein. Size is stated for part of the rows, as once, few or many counts, or as a class when the clone is expanded.

j_gene: TRBJ2-3; abundance: few; v_gene: TRBV13; CDR3aa: ASSSTPGLIADTQY
j_gene: TRBJ1-2; abundance: -; v_gene: TRBV28; CDR3aa: ASSRQGAVDGYT
j_gene: TRBJ2-4; abundance: few; v_gene: TRBV7-2; CDR3aa: ASSAALAGAKNIQY
j_gene: TRBJ1-2; abundance: few; v_gene: TRBV11-2; CDR3aa: ASSSSAREGRRGYT
j_gene: TRBJ2-7; abundance: few; v_gene: TRBV20-1; CDR3aa: SANRPGVHEQY
j_gene: TRBJ2-7; abundance: few; v_gene: TRBV5-5; CDR3aa: ASSPQGFYEQY
j_gene: TRBJ2-7; abundance: -; v_gene: TRBV29-1; CDR3aa: SVEPGPYEQY
j_gene: TRBJ2-3; abundance: -; v_gene: TRBV12-3/TRBV12-4; CDR3aa: ASSYQGLSTDTQY
j_gene: TRBJ1-3; abundance: few; v_gene: TRBV20-1; CDR3aa: SAPQDRDGNTIY
j_gene: TRBJ2-4; abundance: -; v_gene: TRBV4-2; CDR3aa: ASSRPLMTGAENIQY
j_gene: TRBJ2-2; abundance: -; v_gene: TRBV20-1; CDR3aa: SAIRGRVTGELF